The entry below gives a single TCR beta chain sequence along with its context. Its antigen remains unknown. The CDR3 contains 17 residues. V was clipped by 5 bases and J by 1 base; unmatched bases: 13. Germline CDR1 reads LNHNV; CDR2 reads YYDKDF (reference sequence). This record belongs to a study of cytomegalovirus exposure and HLA in healthy donors. Primers: 60 Vbeta forward and 13 Jbeta reverse. TCRdb's copy holds only in-frame clones and misses some; the assay was immunoSEQ multiplex PCR. This sample carries around 140,000 clones, 82% of them seen once, and the ten largest clones take roughly 7.7%. The study, taken as a whole, reports: Presence/absence analyses rested on an assumption that sequencing depth was roughly uniform across donors.

The chain uses TRBV15 and TRBJ2-7; the match to TRBD1 covers 8 bases. This TCR was recovered from a woman aged 45-60 years in good health and CMV-seropositive. Source material: PBMCs. The CDR3 DNA reads TGTGCCACCAGCGTTCAAACGGACAGGGTAGGATCCTACGAGCAGTACTTC. Amino acid sequence: CATSVQTDRVGSYEQYF.